The entry below describes one T cell receptor beta chain. The target antigen is unknown. This sample was taken from a study of OX40 agonist ivuxolimab in advanced cancers. Study details: Those enrolled were 82.7% male, with a mean age of around 57 years and ages from about 20 to 85. General study points: CD4+ and CD8+ T cells in blood underwent clonal expansion by week 6 at 0.1 to 3.0 mg/kg.

Germline CDR1 is MNHEY and CDR2 is SVGAGI. V lost 5 bases and J 10 bases, leaving 14 bases between the germline ends. The CDR3 sequence is 12 residues long. People who had autoimmune disease history or systemic immunosuppression were excluded. Here immunoSEQ multiplex PCR was the method, and the copy in TCRdb shows in-frame clones only, minus some. In the table there are tens of thousands of clones, 85% to 90% of which are singletons. The source was CD4+ or CD8+ T cells sorted from blood, collected in a trial of the OX40 agonist ivuxolimab. The chain carries TRBV6-5 and TRBJ1-2, with D possibly TRBD1 on 5 matching bases. This receptor was obtained from an adult with an advanced solid tumor such as melanoma, head and neck, liver or kidney cancer. In DNA, the CDR3 is TGTGCCAGCAGTAACCCGGAGGGGTCCTACACCTTC. Its translation is CASSNPEGSYTF.